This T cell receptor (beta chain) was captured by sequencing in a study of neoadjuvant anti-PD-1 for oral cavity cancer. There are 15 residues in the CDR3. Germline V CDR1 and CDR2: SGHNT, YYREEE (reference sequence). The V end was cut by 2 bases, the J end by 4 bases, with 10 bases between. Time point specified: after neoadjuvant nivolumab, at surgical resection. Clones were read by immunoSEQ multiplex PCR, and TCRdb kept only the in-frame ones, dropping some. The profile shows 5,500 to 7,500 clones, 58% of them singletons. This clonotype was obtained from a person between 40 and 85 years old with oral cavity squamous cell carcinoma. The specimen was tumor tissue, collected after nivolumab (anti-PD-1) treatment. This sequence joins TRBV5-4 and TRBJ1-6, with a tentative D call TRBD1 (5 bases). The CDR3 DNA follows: TGTGCCAGCAGCTTACGGGACCGTTATAATTCACCCCTCCACTTT. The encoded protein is CASSLRDRYNSPLHF.